The T cell receptor beta chain described here comes from a study of Ad26.COV2.S vaccination and SARS-CoV-2 variants. Study in general: Within the COV1001 Ad26.COV2.S trial arm, the donor was enrolled. Ad26.COV2.S, an intramuscular injection, was given once or twice 56 days apart.

Clones were read by immunoSEQ multiplex PCR, and TCRdb kept only the in-frame ones, dropping some. Counted here are about 680,000 clones, roughly nine tenths occurring once; the ten biggest clones make up around 1.4%. This sample's treatment: around 19 received Ad26.COV2.S at low or high dose, single or two shots; roughly 5 received placebo; per-sample allocation not given. Specimen acquisition occurred on day 63 following the initial vaccine or placebo injection. An adult donor aged 18-55 years was enrolled in Boston. The TCR comes from a person aged 18-60 years who received the Ad26.COV2.S COVID-19 vaccine or a placebo. Specimen: peripheral blood, collected in a trial of Ad26.COV2.S vaccine versus placebo.

This CDR3 reads CASTVLGASSGNTIYF. CDR3 bases: TGTGCCAGTACCGTACTGGGGGCTTCCTCTGGAAACACCATATATTTT. This chain uses TRBV19 with TRBJ1-3, with D possibly matching TRBD1 (6 bases). Between the trimmed V and J ends, which lost 7 bases and 0 bases, there was a span of 16 bases. The germline CDR1 and CDR2 sequences are LNHDA and SQIVND (reference sequence). The CDR3 is 16 residues long.